A selection of T cell receptor beta chains follows, all from one sample in a study of T cells after yellow fever vaccination. Each CDR3 protein is one row after TCRdb ran MiXCR on the 5' RACE reads. Seen here are hundreds of thousands of distinct CDR3 sequences, approximately 4% observed once, and the top ten hold just under 25%. This specimen consisted of PBMCs, obtained 5 days after the yellow fever booster vaccination. These receptors were obtained from a man between 18 and 35 years old who received the YFV17D yellow fever vaccine. The CDR3 runs from the conserved cysteine through the conserved F or W. The D gene is left open where the match is weak. Part of the rows lack a size; the others show once, few, many or a class for expanded clones.

V gene	J gene	D gene	clone size	CDR3 protein	CDR3 DNA
TRBV20-1	TRBJ2-5	TRBD2	.	CSAVGGGAQETQYF	TGCAGTGCCGTAGGCGGGGGGGCCCAAGAGACCCAGTACTTC
TRBV27	TRBJ2-7	TRBD1	few	CASSLSGTGNYEQYF	TGTGCCAGCAGTTTATCCGGGACAGGGAATTACGAGCAGTACTTC
TRBV6-6	TRBJ1-5	.	.	CASSSGLTGNQPQHF	TGTGCCAGCAGTTCGGGATTAACAGGGAATCAGCCCCAGCATTTT
TRBV2	TRBJ2-2	.	few	CASSEGPSPGGELFF	TGTGCCAGCAGTGAGGGACCATCCCCGGGCGGGGAGCTGTTTTTT
TRBV4-2	TRBJ2-7	.	many	CASSQDRARAYEQYF	TGTGCCAGCAGCCAAGATCGTGCCAGGGCGTACGAGCAGTACTTC
TRBV10-2	TRBJ2-1	TRBD2	.	CASKTSGAVEQFF	TGCGCCAGCAAAACTAGCGGGGCCGTGGAGCAGTTCTTC
TRBV20-1	TRBJ1-5	.	many	CSAADTNQPQHF	TGCAGTGCCGCTGACACCAATCAGCCCCAGCATTTT
TRBV7-2	TRBJ1-1	.	many	CASSPYAAKLMNTEAFF	TGTGCCAGCAGCCCCTACGCGGCAAAACTCATGAACACTGAAGCTTTCTTT
TRBV11-2	TRBJ1-1	.	few	CASSLPSRSEAFF	TGTGCCAGCAGCTTACCTTCCCGGTCTGAAGCTTTCTTT
TRBV5-1	TRBJ1-4	.	.	CASSFQGGLRGEKLFF	TGCGCCAGCAGCTTCCAAGGGGGGCTAAGAGGGGAAAAACTGTTTTTT
TRBV20-1	TRBJ1-4	.	many	CSAQQGREKLFF	TGCAGTGCGCAACAGGGAAGGGAAAAACTGTTTTTT
TRBV20-1	TRBJ1-2	.	few	CSARPTGVFYGYTF	TGCAGTGCTAGACCGACAGGTGTCTTCTATGGCTACACCTTC
TRBV7-2	TRBJ1-1	.	many	CASSLAPGTRVLAFF	TGTGCCAGCAGCTTAGCCCCCGGGACTAGGGTGTTAGCTTTCTTT
TRBV5-1	TRBJ1-1	.	many	CASSVSGAGTEAFF	TGCGCCAGCAGCGTATCGGGGGCAGGCACTGAAGCTTTCTTT
TRBV10-3	TRBJ2-1	.	few	CAISPQYGEQFF	TGTGCCATCAGCCCTCAGTACGGTGAGCAGTTCTTC
TRBV6-1	TRBJ1-1	.	.	CASSLTPLMNTEAFF	TGTGCCAGCAGTTTGACCCCTCTTATGAACACTGAAGCTTTCTTT
TRBV5-1	TRBJ1-2	.	.	CASSPGTVWYGYTF	TGCGCCAGCAGCCCAGGGACGGTTTGGTATGGCTACACCTTC
TRBV7-3	TRBJ2-1	TRBD2	.	CASSFLAGVEQFF	TGTGCCAGCAGCTTTCTAGCGGGGGTTGAGCAGTTCTTC
TRBV7-6	TRBJ2-2	.	few	CASSPQLGNGELFF	TGTGCCAGCAGCCCCCAGCTGGGGAACGGGGAGCTGTTTTTT
TRBV7-2	TRBJ1-2	.	.	CASSLVGRGGYTF	TGTGCCAGCAGCTTAGTCGGCAGGGGTGGCTACACCTTC
TRBV7-2	TRBJ2-1	.	few	CASSLALPDNEQFF	TGTGCCAGCAGCTTAGCACTACCTGACAATGAGCAGTTCTTC
TRBV5-1	TRBJ2-1	.	many	CASSLARSSEQFF	TGCGCCAGCAGCTTGGCTCGTAGTAGTGAGCAGTTCTTC
TRBV5-4	TRBJ1-1	.	.	CASSSDVNTEAFF	TGTGCCAGCAGCTCGGACGTTAACACTGAAGCTTTCTTT
TRBV27	TRBJ2-1	.	many	CASSSWPQGNEQFF	TGTGCCAGCAGTTCATGGCCGCAGGGCAATGAGCAGTTCTTC
TRBV7-2	TRBJ2-5	TRBD2	.	CASSLGRGSETQYF	TGTGCCAGCAGCTTAGGGCGGGGGTCGGAGACCCAGTACTTC
TRBV7-2	TRBJ1-6	TRBD1	many	CASSQRDRGTLHF	TGTGCCAGCAGCCAACGGGACAGGGGAACCCTCCACTTT
TRBV18	TRBJ2-7	TRBD1	.	CASSPGTVKDEQYF	TGTGCCAGCTCTCCAGGGACAGTGAAGGACGAGCAGTACTTC
TRBV4-2	TRBJ1-4	.	.	CASSQENAVMGEKLFF	TGTGCCAGCAGCCAAGAAAATGCGGTTATGGGTGAAAAACTGTTTTTT
TRBV29-1	TRBJ1-6	.	many	CSVGADRNSPLHF	TGCAGCGTGGGGGCAGATAGAAATTCACCCCTCCACTTT
TRBV6-2/TRBV6-3	TRBJ2-5	TRBD1	.	CASNPGQGVWETQYF	TGTGCCAGCAACCCCGGACAGGGAGTCTGGGAGACCCAGTACTTC
TRBV9	TRBJ1-3	.	.	CASSVAVSGNTIYF	TGTGCCAGCAGCGTCGCAGTCTCTGGAAACACCATATATTTT
TRBV11-2	TRBJ1-1	.	few	CASTATPGPEAFF	TGTGCCAGCACCGCAACCCCGGGCCCTGAAGCTTTCTTT
TRBV5-1	TRBJ2-3	TRBD2	many	CASSLLSGGVTDTQYF	TGCGCCAGCAGCCTCCTTAGCGGGGGGGTGACAGATACGCAGTATTTT
TRBV20-1	TRBJ2-3	TRBD2	few	CSAEGRLAGKDTQYF	TGCAGTGCTGAGGGGAGACTAGCGGGTAAAGATACGCAGTATTTT
TRBV4-1	TRBJ2-1	TRBD2	few	CASSRSGGYNEQFF	TGCGCCAGCAGTAGGAGCGGGGGGTACAATGAGCAGTTCTTC
TRBV4-1	TRBJ2-5	.	.	CASSHPSIPGKETQYF	TGCGCCAGCAGCCACCCCAGCATCCCAGGGAAGGAGACCCAGTACTTC
TRBV5-4	TRBJ1-5	TRBD1	many	CASSQGGAGQPQHF	TGTGCCAGCAGCCAAGGGGGCGCGGGTCAGCCCCAGCATTTT
TRBV6-6	TRBJ2-4	TRBD1	few	CASSYSYGQGDIQYF	TGTGCCAGCAGTTACTCGTATGGGCAGGGGGACATTCAGTACTTC